These 5 T cell receptor beta chains originate from one sample sequenced in a study of long-term antiretroviral therapy in people with HIV. The authors ran the immunoSEQ assay, v3.0, at survey level. Some clones are missing from TCRdb's copy, which holds only in-frame ones; the method was immunoSEQ multiplex PCR. The table includes about 25,000 clones, 76% detected once. The specimen comprised unsorted PBMCs, sampled 1.1 years before starting antiretroviral therapy. The receptors were sampled from a woman in her 40s with HIV.

This chain uses TRBV27 with TRBJ2-7, with D uncertain. This CDR3 comprises 12 residues. CDR1 MNHEY and CDR2 SMNVEV come from the germline V gene (reference sequence). V was shortened by 2 bases and J by 6 bases, with 8 bases between the two germline ends. The CDR3 sequence: CASSLRAGEQYF. In nucleotides, the CDR3 is TGTGCCAGCAGTTTAAGGGCTGGCGAGCAGTACTTC.

The chain joins TRBV6-5 to TRBJ2-3; D gene ambiguous. Trimming left V 2 bases short and J 1 base short, with 4 bases between. There are 13 residues in the CDR3. The germline V gene encodes CDR1 MNHEY and CDR2 SVGAGI. The CDR3 DNA reads TGTGCCAGCAGTTACCCCGGCACAGATACGCAGTATTTT. It translates to CASSYPGTDTQYF.

This clone was seen a single time. The chain couples TRBV30 to TRBJ2-7; tentative D call: TRBD1 (5 bases). CDR3 length equals 13 residues. Per the germline V gene, CDR1 is GTSNPN and CDR2 is SVGIG (reference sequence). Trimming pared 2 bases from V and 2 bases from J, leaving 10 bases between. The CDR3 is CAWSKGRTYEQYF. As DNA, the CDR3 is TGTGCCTGGAGTAAGGGGCGGACCTACGAGCAGTACTTC.

This chain connects TRBV29-1 to TRBJ2-1, with D tentatively TRBD2 (6 bases). The CDR3 consists of 15 residues. The germline V gene has CDR1 SQVTM and CDR2 ANQGSEA. V lost 5 bases, J lost 3 bases, and 17 bases lay in between. The CDR3 is CSVFAALAFYNEQFF. The CDR3 coding sequence is TGCAGCGTTTTTGCCGCGCTAGCGTTCTACAATGAGCAGTTCTTC.

The rearrangement uses TRBV5-6 and TRBJ2-1; 8 nucleotides align to TRBD2. V shed 4 bases, J shed 7 bases, and the junction held 13 bases outside the gene matches. Looked up from germline, CDR1 is SGHDT and CDR2 is YYEEEE. CDR3 length: 16 amino acids. Written as DNA, the CDR3 is TGTGCCAGCAGCGATCCCACCAGGACTAGCCTTAATGAGCAGTTCTTC. This sequence encodes CASSDPTRTSLNEQFF.